Here is one T cell receptor (beta chain) with its context. What it binds is not known. The conserved final phenylalanine or tryptophan is absent from the CDR3, which likely points to a read error. This record belongs to a study of T cells in Graves' hyperthyroidism and ophthalmopathy. The study, taken as a whole, reports: The majority of expanded thyroid clonotypes above 0.001 also appeared in blood.

Germline V gene sequence: CDR1 KGHSH, CDR2 LQKENI. V gave up 3 bases and J gave up 0 bases, with 12 bases separating them. CDR3 length equals 16 residues. Uncontrolled infection, other autoimmune disease, pregnancy and lactation each barred patients from inclusion. Amplification of TCR beta CDR3 regions was performed using RNA transcripts as template. First-round RT-PCR of the TCR CDR3 relied on the HTBI primer set. One entry per CDR3 protein, called by TCRdb with MiXCR from the multiplex PCR reads. Of hundreds of thousands of distinct CDR3 sequences listed, about 14% were seen once; the top ten hold 20% to 25%.

Sequencing was done on a sample of blood. The clonotype originates from a woman aged 25 to 39 with Graves' hyperthyroidism. This sequence joins TRBV18 and TRBJ1-5; D remains ambiguous. The CDR3 is CASSPGALYSNQPQHC. The CDR3 DNA sequence: TGTGCCAGCTCACCGGGAGCCCTCTATAGCAATCAGCCCCAGCATTGT.